One and the same sample provided the 8 T cell receptor beta chains below, sequenced in a study of blood T cell repertoires in COVID-19. Assay: immunoSEQ multiplex PCR; the TCRdb copy retains only in-frame clones and omits some. The sample consists of about 86,000 clones, 65% to 85% of them appearing once. The sequenced material came from peripheral blood. These receptors came from a woman aged 80 or older with active or convalescent COVID-19.

The V call is TRBV5-4, the J call TRBJ2-1; D is unclear. Germline V gene data show CDR1 as SGHNT and CDR2 as YYREEE (reference sequence). The V end was cut by 0 bases, the J end by 12 bases, with 10 bases between. The CDR3 covers 12 residues. The chain's CDR3 is CASSLEVARQFF. In DNA, the CDR3 is TGTGCCAGCAGCTTGGAAGTAGCTAGGCAGTTCTTC.

The V gene is TRBV28, the J gene TRBJ2-7; D is unresolved. With 4 bases removed from V and 1 base from J, the gap between germline ends came to 14 bases. Looked up from germline, CDR1 is MDHEN and CDR2 is SYDVKM. The CDR3 extends over 15 amino acids. The CDR3 sequence: CASSSPMSGSYEQYF. DNA of the CDR3: TGTGCCAGCAGTTCTCCGATGTCCGGGTCCTACGAGCAGTACTTC.

This chain uses TRBV5-5 with TRBJ1-2; D gene uncertain. There are 12 residues in the CDR3. The germline gives CDR1 SGHKS, CDR2 YYEKEE (reference sequence). Trimming cost V 0 bases and J 5 bases, with 5 bases left between them. The chain's CDR3 is CASSLEQYGYTF. CDR3 DNA sequence: TGTGCCAGCAGCTTGGAACAGTATGGCTACACCTTC.

The V call is TRBV5-1, the J call TRBJ2-7, with 15 bases fitting TRBD2. V lost 4 bases, J lost 1 base, and 6 bases stayed unmatched. Germline-derived CDR1 and CDR2 are SGHRS and YFSETQ. CDR3 length equals 17 residues. CDR3 protein: CASSLGTSGRISYEQYF. CDR3 DNA sequence: TGCGCCAGCAGCCTCGGGACTAGCGGGAGGATTTCCTACGAGCAGTACTTC. The complete variable domain, with remaining parts taken from reference TRBV5-1 and TRBJ2-7, reads KAGVTQTPRYLIKTRGQQVTLSCSPISGHRSVSWYQQTPGQGLQFLFEYFSETQRNKGNFPGRFSGRQFSNSRSEMNVSTLELGDSALYLCASSLGTSGRISYEQYFGPGTRLTVT.

V and J are TRBV2 and TRBJ2-5; tentatively, D is TRBD1 (5 bases). The CDR3 is 13 amino acids. Trimming took 6 bases from V and 1 from J, leaving 9 bases between them. CDR1 and CDR2 from the germline V gene are SNHLY and FYNNEI. CDR3 region: CASREDIQETQYF. Written as DNA, the CDR3 is TGTGCCAGCAGAGAGGACATCCAAGAGACCCAGTACTTC. The whole variable domain, remainder taken from reference TRBV2 and TRBJ2-5, is EPEVTQTPSHQVTQMGQEVILRCVPISNHLYFYWYRQILGQKVEFLVSFYNNEISEKSEIFDDQFSVERPDGSNFTLKIRSTKLEDSAMYFCASREDIQETQYFGPGTRLLVL.

This rearrangement joins TRBV15 to TRBJ1-2, with D possibly TRBD1 on 6 matching bases. Between the trimmed V and J ends, which lost 1 base and 5 bases, there was a span of 11 bases. The CDR3 is made up of 14 amino acids. The germline gives CDR1 LNHNV, CDR2 YYDKDF (reference sequence). CDR3 in DNA: TGTGCCACCAGCAGAGGAGGACAGAATTATGGCTACACCTTC. It encodes CATSRGGQNYGYTF.

The CDR3 sequence is CASSYAGVVYEQYF. The CDR3 DNA follows: TGTGCCAGCAGTTACGCAGGGGTGGTCTACGAGCAGTACTTC. V and J are TRBV6-2 or TRBV6-3 and TRBJ2-7, with D possibly being TRBD1 (6 bases). The CDR3 has 14 amino acids. Germline values: CDR1 MNHEY, CDR2 SVGEGT. The germline V and J ends were trimmed by 2 bases and 3 bases, with 11 bases remaining between them.

The chain combines TRBV25-1 with TRBJ1-1; 10 bases map to TRBD1. The ends lost 5 bases at V and 4 bases at J; junction bases unmatched: 4. Germline V lookup: CDR1 MGHDK, CDR2 SYGVNS. This CDR3 comprises 14 residues. CDR3 loop: CASSQGQGTTEAFF. In nucleotides, the CDR3 is TGTGCCAGCAGTCAGGGACAGGGGACCACTGAAGCTTTCTTT.